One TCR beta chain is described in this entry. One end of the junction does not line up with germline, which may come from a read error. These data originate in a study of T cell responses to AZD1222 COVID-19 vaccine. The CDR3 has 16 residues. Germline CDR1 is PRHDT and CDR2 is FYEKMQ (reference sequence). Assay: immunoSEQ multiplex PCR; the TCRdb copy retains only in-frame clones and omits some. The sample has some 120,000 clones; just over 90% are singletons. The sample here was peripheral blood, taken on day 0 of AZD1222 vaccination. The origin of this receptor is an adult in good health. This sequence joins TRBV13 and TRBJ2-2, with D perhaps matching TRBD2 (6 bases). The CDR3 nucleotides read TGTGCCAGCAGCGTAGGCCCAGCGGCGGGGACCGGGGAGCTGTTTTTT. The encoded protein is CASSVGPAAGTGELFF.